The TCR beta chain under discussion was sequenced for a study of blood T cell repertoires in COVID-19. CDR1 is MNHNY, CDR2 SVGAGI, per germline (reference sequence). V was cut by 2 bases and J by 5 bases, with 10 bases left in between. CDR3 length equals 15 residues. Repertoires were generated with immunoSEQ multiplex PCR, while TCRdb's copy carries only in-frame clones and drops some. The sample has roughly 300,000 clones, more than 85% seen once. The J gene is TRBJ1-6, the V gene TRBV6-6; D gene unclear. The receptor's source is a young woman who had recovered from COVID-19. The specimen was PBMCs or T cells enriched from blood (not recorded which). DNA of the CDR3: TGTGCCAGCAGTTACGGCTGGGCTGATAATTCACCCCTCCACTTT. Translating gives CASSYGWADNSPLHF.